This is a list of T cell receptor beta chains from one sample in a study of cytomegalovirus exposure and HLA in healthy donors. Here immunoSEQ multiplex PCR was the method, and the copy in TCRdb shows in-frame clones only, minus some. The sample contains about 160,000 clones, roughly 80% of which appear only once. The sequencing sample was made of PBMCs. The receptors shown here come from a man aged 25 to 40 in good health and CMV-seropositive. CDR3s include the opening cysteine and the closing phenylalanine or tryptophan. The D gene is left open where the match is weak. Expanded clones get a size class; other rows say once, few or many, or leave the size out.

D gene	V gene	J gene	clone size	CDR3 protein	CDR3 DNA
.	TRBV2	TRBJ2-5	few	CASSQNGWETQYF	TGTGCCAGCAGTCAAAACGGTTGGGAGACCCAGTACTTC
.	TRBV5-1	TRBJ1-6	few	CASSLGQYNSPLHF	TGCGCCAGCAGCTTGGGACAGTATAATTCACCCCTCCACTTT
TRBD1	TRBV2	TRBJ1-1	once	CASRRDSGGNTEAFF	TGTGCCAGCAGGAGGGACAGCGGAGGGAACACTGAAGCTTTCTTT
.	TRBV6-5	TRBJ1-1	.	CASSSVSGHTEAFF	TGTGCCAGCAGTTCCGTATCAGGGCACACTGAAGCTTTCTTT
.	TRBV6-5	TRBJ2-2	.	CASSYDQANTGELFF	TGTGCCAGCAGTTACGACCAGGCCAACACCGGGGAGCTGTTTTTT
.	TRBV6-5	TRBJ2-7	.	CASSYFATGEQYF	TGTGCCAGCAGTTACTTTGCCACCGGTGAGCAGTACTTC
TRBD1	TRBV5-4	TRBJ1-5	.	CASSLEETGNHSNQPQHF	TGTGCCAGCAGCTTAGAGGAGACAGGGAACCATAGCAATCAGCCCCAGCATTTT
TRBD1	TRBV30	TRBJ2-1	.	CAMDARDRGSNEQFF	TGTGCCATGGACGCGAGGGACAGGGGTTCCAATGAGCAGTTCTTC
TRBD1	TRBV6-5	TRBJ1-1	.	CASSWDRVSTEAFF	TGTGCCAGCAGTTGGGACAGGGTCTCCACTGAAGCTTTCTTT
.	TRBV7-2	TRBJ1-5	.	CASSLFGDSNQPQHF	TGTGCCAGCAGCTTATTCGGGGATAGCAATCAGCCCCAGCATTTT
.	TRBV15	TRBJ1-3	.	CATSRPRGSSGNTIYF	TGTGCCACCAGCAGACCCCGAGGAAGCTCTGGAAACACCATATATTTT
.	TRBV28	TRBJ1-2	.	CASSLWETGYTF	TGTGCCAGCAGTTTATGGGAGACTGGCTACACCTTC
TRBD2	TRBV30	TRBJ2-1	.	CACSSGVSSYNEQFF	TGTGCCTGCTCCAGCGGGGTCAGCTCCTACAATGAGCAGTTCTTC
.	TRBV14	TRBJ1-6	few	CASSHRGSGVGNSPLHF	TGTGCCAGCAGCCATCGGGGTTCCGGGGTTGGGAATTCACCCCTCCACTTT
TRBD1	TRBV7-9	TRBJ1-1	once	CASSRGTGGNTEAFF	TGTGCCAGCAGCCGCGGGACAGGGGGGAACACTGAAGCTTTCTTT
.	TRBV4-2	TRBJ1-2	many	CASSQEIHPNYGYTF	TGTGCCAGCAGCCAAGAAATACACCCTAACTATGGCTACACCTTC
.	TRBV7-3	TRBJ2-5	.	CASSPPDSPETQYF	TGTGCCAGCAGCCCCCCAGATAGCCCCGAGACCCAGTACTTC
.	TRBV6-5	TRBJ1-1	.	CASSYSPRGGTEAFF	TGTGCCAGCAGTTACTCACCCCGGGGGGGGACTGAAGCTTTCTTT
TRBD1	TRBV7-9	TRBJ1-1	.	CASSLSQGGTEAFF	TGTGCCAGCAGCTTATCTCAGGGGGGCACTGAAGCTTTCTTT
.	TRBV30	TRBJ2-7	.	CAWSWAGAYEQYF	TGTGCCTGGAGTTGGGCAGGGGCCTACGAGCAGTACTTC
.	TRBV6-6	TRBJ1-6	.	CASIGQGIIDSPLHF	TGTGCCAGCATTGGGCAGGGGATTATTGATTCACCCCTCCACTTT
.	TRBV14	TRBJ2-7	.	CASNPTGLNEQYF	TGTGCCAGCAACCCCACAGGGCTCAACGAGCAGTACTTC
.	TRBV11-3	TRBJ2-1	once	CASSSRDTYNEQFF	TGTGCCAGCAGCTCCCGGGACACCTACAATGAGCAGTTCTTC
TRBD1	TRBV19	TRBJ1-2	.	CASRDGQGGSRYTF	TGTGCCAGTAGAGACGGACAGGGAGGATCCCGATACACCTTC
TRBD1	TRBV15	TRBJ1-2	.	CATSRDPGDRDAYGYTF	TGTGCCACCAGCAGAGATCCGGGGGACAGGGACGCTTATGGCTACACCTTC
TRBD1	TRBV28	TRBJ2-7	.	CASSFQDRGGSYEQYF	TGTGCCAGCAGTTTTCAGGACAGGGGGGGCTCCTACGAGCAGTACTTC
TRBD1	TRBV7-6	TRBJ2-1	.	CASSLAGQGFDEQFF	TGTGCCAGCAGCTTGGCGGGACAGGGGTTTGATGAGCAGTTCTTC
TRBD1	TRBV6-1	TRBJ1-4	.	CASSARTGGSYNEKLFF	TGTGCCAGCAGTGCTCGGACAGGGGGCTCTTATAATGAAAAACTGTTTTTT
.	TRBV6-1	TRBJ1-1	.	CASSERVSVTEAFF	TGTGCCAGCAGTGAACGGGTTTCGGTCACTGAAGCTTTCTTT
.	TRBV29-1	TRBJ2-3	.	CSVDAGLGDTQYF	TGCAGCGTTGATGCGGGGTTGGGGGATACGCAGTATTTT
.	TRBV21-1	TRBJ2-4	once	CASSARYLAKNIQYF	TGTGCCAGCAGCGCCAGATATTTAGCCAAAAACATTCAGTACTTC
TRBD2	TRBV29-1	TRBJ2-2	.	CSVAVAGATGELFF	TGCAGCGTTGCGGTAGCGGGGGCCACCGGGGAGCTGTTTTTT
TRBD1	TRBV5-5	TRBJ2-3	few	CASSRGDRGADTQYF	TGTGCCAGCAGCCGTGGGGACAGGGGGGCAGATACGCAGTATTTT
.	TRBV28	TRBJ2-7	.	CASRTSTGNEQYF	TGTGCCAGCAGGACCTCAACAGGGAACGAGCAGTACTTC
TRBD1	TRBV2	TRBJ1-5	.	CASRLQGYSNQPQHF	TGTGCCAGCAGATTACAGGGGTATAGCAATCAGCCCCAGCATTTT
.	TRBV5-4	TRBJ1-1	few	CASSSTGLIEAFF	TGTGCCAGCAGCTCCACAGGGCTTATTGAAGCTTTCTTT
TRBD1	TRBV4-2	TRBJ2-1	.	CASSQGQGARNEQFF	TGTGCCAGCAGCCAAGGACAGGGGGCCAGGAATGAGCAGTTCTTC
.	TRBV25-1	TRBJ2-5	many	CASSDGTGNQETQYF	TGTGCCAGCAGTGATGGTACAGGAAACCAAGAGACCCAGTACTTC
TRBD2	TRBV29-1	TRBJ2-1	.	CSVEDLGGGAGNEQFF	TGCAGCGTTGAAGATCTTGGCGGGGGGGCGGGGAATGAGCAGTTCTTC
TRBD2	TRBV30	TRBJ2-7	.	CAWSGTSGGYEQYF	TGTGCCTGGAGTGGGACTAGCGGGGGGTACGAGCAGTACTTC
.	TRBV2	TRBJ2-7	.	CASSAGDGPYEQYF	TGTGCCAGCAGTGCAGGGGACGGTCCCTACGAGCAGTACTTC